The T cell receptor beta chain described here comes from a study of cytomegalovirus exposure and HLA in healthy donors. Findings and caveats of the study: CMV serostatus was the only immune exposure information that was available.

It was with 60 Vbeta and 13 Jbeta primers that the PCR ran. Some clones are missing from TCRdb's copy, which holds only in-frame ones; the method was immunoSEQ multiplex PCR. The sample has some 150,000 clones, approximately 81% seen once. Trimming at V came to 4 bases and at J to 1 base, leaving 6 bases not matched to a gene. Germline CDR1 and CDR2: SGHRS and YFSETQ. CDR3 length: 15 residues. Turning to this clone: Its antigen is not known.

The TCR originated in a woman aged 40 to 55 in good health and CMV-seropositive. Input material: PBMCs. This chain joins TRBV5-1 and TRBJ2-3, with 7 bases fitting TRBD1. CDR3 sequence reads: CASSARTGGTDTQYF. The CDR3 DNA follows: TGCGCCAGCAGCGCCCGGACAGGCGGCACAGATACGCAGTATTTT.